The 18 T cell receptor beta chains given below trace back to one sample, sequenced in a study of human T cells and chemical hapten exposure. TCRdb called the RACE reads again in MiXCR, with one record for every CDR3 protein. The sample lists some 89,000 distinct CDR3 sequences, roughly a tenth occurring once. The time point denotes: patch test 2, 6 weeks after DPC sensitization. Treatment reported: therapeutic diphenylcyclopropenone sensitization with weekly scalp DPC. This specimen was whole blood, taken in connection with sensitization to the hapten diphenylcyclopropenone (DPC). These TCRs come from a woman aged 30 to 39 with alopecia areata. Some clones in this sample may be carry-over from other donors' samples.

This chain connects TRBV30 to TRBJ2-5, with D perhaps being TRBD1 or TRBD2 (5 bases each). Germline CDR1 GTSNPN, CDR2 SVGIG (reference sequence). This CDR3 has 13 amino acids. V was trimmed by 0 bases and J by 5 bases, leaving 10 bases between them. The CDR3 coding sequence is TGTGCCTGGAGTGTACGAGGGGTGGAGACCCAGTACTTC. Amino acids: CAWSVRGVETQYF.

This clonotype was found many times. The genes are TRBV28 and TRBJ1-5, with a weak D call TRBD1 (5 bases). The V end lost 5 bases, the J end lost 11 bases, and 22 bases lay between the germline ends. CDR3 length equals 15 residues. Per the germline V gene, CDR1 is MDHEN and CDR2 is SYDVKM. CDR3 in amino acids: CASSPPGGGNLAQHF. CDR3 coding DNA: TGTGCCAGCAGTCCGCCCGGGGGGGGTAATCTAGCCCAGCATTTT. Using reference TRBV28 and TRBJ1-5 for the parts outside the CDR3, the full variable domain is DVKVTQSSRYLVKRTGEKVFLECVQDMDHENMFWYRQDPGLGLRLIYFSYDVKMKEKGDIPEGYSVSREKKERFSLILESASTNQTSMYLCASSPPGGGNLAQHFGDGTRLSIL.

In this sample, this clonotype turned up many times. The chain links TRBV5-1 to TRBJ1-3, with D perhaps TRBD1 (6 bases). The CDR3 sequence is 15 residues long. Germline-derived CDR1 and CDR2 are SGHRS and YFSETQ. V was cut by 0 bases and J by 4 bases, with 11 bases left in between. CDR3: CASSLEDRPGNTIYF. Written as DNA, the CDR3 is TGCGCCAGCAGCTTGGAAGACAGGCCCGGAAACACCATATATTTT.

Comments on this clonotype: A much larger clone differs from this one at a single base, so this may be a read error. The chain uses TRBV6-5 and TRBJ2-7; 11 positions match TRBD2. CDR3 size: 16 residues. The germline V gene has CDR1 MNHEY and CDR2 SVGAGI. This CDR3 reads CANSSPPTSGGYEQYF. The CDR3 bases are TGTGCCAACAGTTCCCCCCCCACTAGCGGGGGTTACGAGCAGTACTTC.

The V and J genes are TRBV4-1 and TRBJ2-2, with no clear D. V was shortened by 0 bases and J by 7 bases, with 6 bases between the two germline ends. The CDR3 loop spans 13 amino acids. Germline assignment: CDR1 MGHRA and CDR2 YSYEKL. The CDR3 spells CASSQDPNGELFF. Here the CDR3 DNA reads TGCGCCAGCAGCCAAGATCCAAACGGGGAGCTGTTTTTT.

This clonotype was counted at least ten times. The V and J genes are TRBV5-4 and TRBJ1-1; D is unresolved. This CDR3 contains 14 residues. V lost 0 bases, J lost 0 bases, and 6 bases lay in between. The V gene's germline CDR1 is SGHNT and CDR2 YYREEE (reference sequence). CDR3 DNA sequence: TGTGCCAGCAGCTTGGAATACATGAACACTGAAGCTTTCTTT. Protein sequence: CASSLEYMNTEAFF.

Many counts were recorded for this clonotype. V usage is TRBV29-1 and J usage is TRBJ2-5; a possible D gene is TRBD2 (6 bases). V was shortened by 3 bases and J by 5 bases, with 10 bases between the two germline ends. CDR1 SQVTM and CDR2 ANQGSEA come from the germline V gene. This CDR3 comprises 12 residues. The CDR3 reads CSVDGSRETQYF. The CDR3 DNA sequence: TGCAGCGTTGACGGGAGCCGGGAGACCCAGTACTTC.

This clonotype has just a few counts. V is TRBV20-1 and J is TRBJ1-6; perhaps TRBD1 as D (5 bases). Germline V gene sequence: CDR1 DFQATT, CDR2 SNEGSKA (reference sequence). The CDR3 has 16 amino acids. Trimming shortened V by 1 base and J by 9 bases, and 19 bases separated the two germline ends. CDR3 sequence (DNA): TGCAGTGCTAGAGCCCTACGGGGCAGGGATGGTTCACCCCTCCACTTT. Amino acids: CSARALRGRDGSPLHF.

V is TRBV29-1 and J is TRBJ2-1, with D perhaps matching TRBD1 or TRBD2 (5 bases each). V dropped 6 bases and J dropped 0 bases, with 12 bases sitting between them. This CDR3 comprises 14 residues. Germline loops: CDR1 SQVTM, CDR2 ANQGSEA. CDR3 DNA: TGCAGCGTCGAGGCAGGGAGCTCCTACAATGAGCAGTTCTTC. This gives the protein CSVEAGSSYNEQFF.

The gene calls are TRBV11-2 and TRBJ2-1, with D possibly TRBD1 on 5 matching bases. Per the germline V gene, CDR1 is SGHAT and CDR2 is FQNNGV. The CDR3 has 16 residues. With 8 bases removed from V and 5 bases from J, the gap between germline ends came to 22 bases. CDR3 region: CASSRTPQIYDNEQFF. The CDR3 bases are TGTGCCAGCTCCAGGACACCACAAATTTACGACAATGAGCAGTTCTTC. Filled out from reference TRBV11-2 and TRBJ2-1, the complete variable domain reads EAGVAQSPRYKIIEKRQSVAFWCNPISGHATLYWYQQILGQGPKLLIQFQNNGVVDDSQLPKDRFSAERLKGVDSTLKIQPAKLEDSAVYLCASSRTPQIYDNEQFFGPGTRLTVL.

V gene TRBV6-1 combines with J gene TRBJ2-2, with D possibly being TRBD1 (5 bases). CDR3 length: 12 amino acids. CDR1 and CDR2 from the germline V gene are MNHNS and SASEGT. V lost 2 bases, J lost 8 bases, and 6 bases lay in between. The CDR3 protein is CASSEQGGELFF. CDR3 sequence (DNA): TGTGCCAGCAGTGAACAGGGAGGGGAGCTGTTTTTT.

V is TRBV10-3 and J is TRBJ2-5; 8 bases fit TRBD2. This CDR3 is built from 17 residues. The V gene's germline CDR1 is ENHRY and CDR2 SYGVKD. CDR3 sequence: CAYLETKPGGPEETQYF. CDR3 DNA sequence: TGTGCTTACCTGGAGACTAAACCGGGGGGGCCTGAGGAGACCCAGTACTTC.

This clonotype was recorded at least ten times. The chain recombines TRBV7-2 with TRBJ1-6; 10 bases line up with TRBD1. V lost 5 bases to trimming and J lost 9 bases; unmatched junction nucleotides: 13. Germline assignment: CDR1 SGHTA and CDR2 FQGNSA. This CDR3 has 17 amino acids. CDR3: CASSVMGQGILGSPLHF. Written as DNA, the CDR3 is TGTGCCAGCAGCGTAATGGGACAGGGGATCCTGGGTTCACCCCTCCACTTT.

This clonotype was found a few times. The chain recombines TRBV18 with TRBJ1-4; tentative D call: TRBD1 (6 bases). The V gene's germline CDR1 is KGHSH and CDR2 LQKENI. Trimming took off 2 bases at V and 8 bases at J, with 15 bases between the two ends. CDR3 length: 15 residues. CDR3 in DNA: TGTGCCAGCTCACCAGGAGAGGGGGTAGGAGAAAAACTGTTTTTT. This translates into CASSPGEGVGEKLFF. Together with reference TRBV18 and TRBJ1-4, the CDR3 gives the full variable domain: NAGVMQNPRHLVRRRGQEARLRCSPMKGHSHVYWYRQLPEEGLKFMVYLQKENIIDESGMPKERFSAEFPKEGPSILRIQQVVRGDSAAYFCASSPGEGVGEKLFFGSGTQLSVL.

This clonotype showed up many times. The rearrangement joins TRBV28 to TRBJ1-1; D is unresolved. The germline CDR1 and CDR2 sequences are MDHEN and SYDVKM. Trimming shortened V by 3 bases and J by 8 bases, and 7 bases separated the two germline ends. The CDR3 is 11 residues long. CDR3 protein: CASSFLAEAFF. In nucleotides, the CDR3 is TGTGCCAGCAGTTTCCTAGCCGAAGCTTTCTTT.

Ten or more counts support this clonotype. The rearrangement links TRBV3-1 to TRBJ1-2, with D hard to call. V lost 0 bases to trimming and J lost 4 bases, with 12 bases between them. The CDR3 has 15 amino acids. Germline V CDR1 and CDR2: LGHDT, YNNKEL (reference sequence). CDR3 region: CASSQDTGYGYGYTF. CDR3 sequence (DNA): TGTGCCAGCAGCCAAGATACCGGTTACGGCTATGGCTACACCTTC.

J is TRBJ2-1 and V is TRBV24-1; D may be TRBD2 (7 bases). The CDR3 is 15 amino acids. From germline, CDR1 is KGHDR and CDR2 SFDVKD. Between the trimmed V and J ends, which lost 6 bases and 4 bases, there was a span of 15 bases. This chain's CDR3 is CATSPGGGLYNEQFF. Here the CDR3 DNA reads TGTGCCACCAGTCCGGGCGGGGGCCTATACAATGAGCAGTTCTTC.

This clonotype was seen many times. V and J are TRBV28 and TRBJ1-2; maybe TRBD1 (6 bases). This CDR3 spans 14 amino acids. CDR1 is MDHEN and CDR2 is SYDVKM in the germline V gene. The V end was cut by 1 base, the J end by 5 bases, with 11 bases between. The CDR3 here is CASSLSGRGYGYTF. In nucleotides, the CDR3 is TGTGCCAGCAGTTTATCGGGCAGGGGTTATGGCTACACCTTC.